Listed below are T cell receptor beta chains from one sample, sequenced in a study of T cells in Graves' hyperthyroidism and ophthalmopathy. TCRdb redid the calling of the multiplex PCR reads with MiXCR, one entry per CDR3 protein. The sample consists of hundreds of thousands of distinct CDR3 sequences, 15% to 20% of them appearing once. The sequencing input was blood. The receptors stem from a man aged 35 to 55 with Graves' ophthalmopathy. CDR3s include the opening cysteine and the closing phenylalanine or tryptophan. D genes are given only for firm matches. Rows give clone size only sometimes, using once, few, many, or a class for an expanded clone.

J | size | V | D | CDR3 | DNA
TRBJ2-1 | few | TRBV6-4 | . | CASSVGPYNEQFF | TGTGCCAGCAGTGTTGGGCCTTACAATGAGCAGTTCTTC
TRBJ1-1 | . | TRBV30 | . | CAWKESGRTEAFF | TGTGCCTGGAAGGAAAGTGGGAGAACTGAAGCTTTCTTT
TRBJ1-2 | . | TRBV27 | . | CASSLSGGHGYTF | TGTGCCAGCAGTTTATCGGGGGGACATGGCTACACCTTC
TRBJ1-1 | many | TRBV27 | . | CASKGGTMGTEAFF | TGTGCCAGCAAGGGGGGAACAATGGGCACTGAAGCTTTCTTT
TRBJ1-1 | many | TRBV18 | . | CASSPIKGALTEAFF | TGTGCCAGCTCACCAATAAAGGGCGCCTTGACTGAAGCTTTCTTT
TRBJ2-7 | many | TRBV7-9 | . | CASSLGGSSSGEQYF | TGTGCCAGCAGCTTAGGGGGCAGTAGCTCGGGCGAGCAGTACTTC
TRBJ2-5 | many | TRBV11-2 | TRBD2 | CASSAGLAGFQETQYF | TGTGCCAGCAGTGCCGGACTAGCGGGGTTCCAAGAGACCCAGTACTTC
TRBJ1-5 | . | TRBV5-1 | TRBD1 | CASSPGQGRNQPQHF | TGCGCCAGCAGCCCGGGACAGGGACGCAATCAGCCCCAGCATTTT
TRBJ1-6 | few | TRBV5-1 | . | CASSAYQGGYNSPLHF | TGCGCCAGCAGCGCCTACCAGGGTGGATATAATTCACCCCTCCACTTT
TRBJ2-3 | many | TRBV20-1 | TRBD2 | CSARAGGLVTDTQYF | TGCAGTGCTAGAGCGGGGGGGCTCGTCACAGATACGCAGTATTTT
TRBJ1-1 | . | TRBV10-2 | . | CASTDPSNTEAFF | TGCGCCAGCACCGACCCCTCGAACACTGAAGCTTTCTTT
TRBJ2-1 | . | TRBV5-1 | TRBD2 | CASSPGGAVDNKQFF | TGCGCCAGCAGCCCCGGGGGGGCGGTTGATAATAAGCAGTTCTTC
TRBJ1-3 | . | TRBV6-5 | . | CASSYSGISGNTIYF | TGTGCCAGCAGTTACTCAGGGATTTCTGGAAACACCATATATTTT
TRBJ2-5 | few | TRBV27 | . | CASSFGEAKYF | TGTGCCAGCAGTTTTGGGGAGGCGAAGTACTTC
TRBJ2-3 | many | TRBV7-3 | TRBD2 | CASSATSGGSTDTQYF | TGTGCCAGCAGTGCAACTAGCGGGGGGTCCACAGATACGCAGTATTTT
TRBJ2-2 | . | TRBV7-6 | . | CASSPISTGELFF | TGTGCCAGCAGCCCAATAAGCACCGGGGAGCTGTTTTTT
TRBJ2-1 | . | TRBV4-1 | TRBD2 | CASSQASGGYNEQFF | TGCGCCAGCAGCCAGGCTAGCGGGGGGTACAATGAGCAGTTCTTC
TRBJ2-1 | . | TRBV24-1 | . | CATSVSGTAPYNEQFF | TGTGCCACCAGTGTTTCCGGGACTGCTCCCTACAATGAGCAGTTCTTC
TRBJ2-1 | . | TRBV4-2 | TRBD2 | CASSRRLAGGRNEQFF | TGTGCCAGCAGCCGTCGTCTAGCGGGGGGGCGAAATGAGCAGTTCTTC
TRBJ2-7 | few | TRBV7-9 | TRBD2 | CASSLRTSDEQYF | TGTGCCAGCAGCTTAAGGACTAGCGACGAGCAGTACTTC
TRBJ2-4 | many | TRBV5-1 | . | CASSPGLSPVTKNIQYF | TGCGCCAGCAGCCCTGGACTCAGCCCTGTGACCAAAAACATTCAGTACTTC
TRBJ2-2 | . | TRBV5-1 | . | CASSLNRAKGGELFF | TGCGCCAGCAGCTTAAATCGGGCTAAAGGAGGGGAGCTGTTTTTT
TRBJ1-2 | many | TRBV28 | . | CASSSQGSSNYGYTF | TGTGCCAGCAGTTCCCAGGGATCGTCTAACTATGGCTACACCTTC
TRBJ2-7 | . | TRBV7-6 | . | CASSLGGGGSYYEQYF | TGTGCCAGCAGCTTAGGAGGAGGGGGCAGCTACTACGAGCAGTACTTC
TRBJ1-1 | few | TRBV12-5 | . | CASGLVGGTEAFF | TGTGCTAGTGGTTTGGTCGGGGGCACTGAAGCTTTCTTT
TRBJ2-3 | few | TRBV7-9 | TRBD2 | CASITGGSTQYF | TGTGCCAGCATTACGGGAGGTAGTACGCAGTATTTT
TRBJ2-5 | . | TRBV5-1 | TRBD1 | CASSSRTGGRETQYF | TGCGCCAGCAGCTCGAGGACAGGGGGAAGAGAGACCCAGTACTTC
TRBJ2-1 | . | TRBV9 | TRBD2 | CASSVGRERSEQFF | TGTGCCAGCAGCGTAGGGCGGGAGAGATCTGAGCAGTTCTTC
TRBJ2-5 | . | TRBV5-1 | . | CASSLFTIQETQYF | TGCGCCAGCAGCCTCTTCACCATACAAGAGACCCAGTACTTC
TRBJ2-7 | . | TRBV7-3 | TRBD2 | CASSHNSAGTQYF | TGTGCCAGCAGCCATAACTCAGCGGGAACGCAGTACTTC
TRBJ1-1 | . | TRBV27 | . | CASSLRGMTEAFF | TGTGCCAGCAGTTTGCGGGGGATGACTGAAGCTTTCTTT
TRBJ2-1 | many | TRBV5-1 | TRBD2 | CASLTQPLPGLAKRGGYNEQFF | TGCGCCAGCCTGACCCAGCCGTTGCCGGGACTAGCCAAACGTGGAGGTTACAATGAGCAGTTCTTC
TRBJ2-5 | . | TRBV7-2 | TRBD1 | CASSLEVTGGQETQYF | TGTGCCAGCAGCTTAGAAGTCACAGGGGGGCAAGAGACCCAGTACTTC
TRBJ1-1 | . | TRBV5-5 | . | CASSLSGTLNTEAFF | TGTGCCAGCAGCTTATCCGGGACACTGAACACTGAAGCTTTCTTT
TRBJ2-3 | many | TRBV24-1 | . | CATSDGQFTDTQYF | TGTGCCACCAGTGATGGACAGTTCACAGATACGCAGTATTTT
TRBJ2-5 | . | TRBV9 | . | CASSVAHLQETQYF | TGTGCCAGCAGCGTAGCTCACCTCCAAGAGACCCAGTACTTC